This TCR beta chain is drawn from a study of vaccination effects on CD4 cells after COVID-19. Regarding the study as a whole: Convalescents' spike-reactive clones after vaccination were mainly made up of new clones that the vaccine induced. Convalescent patients in the study were few, and early post-infection timepoints were absent. Whether induced by infection or by vaccine, clones showed marked clonal contraction late after vaccination.

As for this clone: Its antigen remains unknown.

Sequencing used immunoSEQ multiplex PCR; TCRdb keeps in-frame clones, though not all of them. Of around 24,000 clones in the sample, more than 70% were seen once. In germline, CDR1 is GTSNPN, CDR2 SVGIG (reference sequence). The CDR3 has 14 residues. J was trimmed by 4 bases and V by 4 bases; bases with no gene match: 4. Antigen-specific CD4+ T cells were expanded (with viral peptide pools) by the ViraFEST assay ahead of sequencing. When less than 12 days of culture had elapsed, CD4+ T cells were isolated. Confirmation by PCR established that the person had SARS-CoV-2 infection between March and December 2020.

This chain links TRBV30 with TRBJ2-5, with TRBD2 matching 12 bases. This TCR derives from a human donor who had a prior SARS-CoV-2 infection. The sequences come from CD4+ T cells from PBMCs cultured with SARS-CoV-2 spike peptides, collected before COVID-19 vaccination. In nucleotides, the CDR3 is TGTGCCTGGACTGGACTAGCGGGATCAGAGACCCAGTACTTC. Translated: CAWTGLAGSETQYF.